A single T cell receptor beta chain is shown here with its context. Clones were read by immunoSEQ multiplex PCR, and TCRdb kept only the in-frame ones, dropping some. The table shows roughly 180,000 clones, with over 70% occurring only once. The sample originates from a study of blood T cell repertoires in COVID-19. Study information: Acute and convalescent COVID-19 samples came from the United States, Italy and Spain. The cDNA or gDNA used as material had been derived from T cells, B-cell-depleted T cells, or PBMCs.

The age range of participants was 18 to 89 years, with residence in about two dozen US areas. Each recovered donor of Cohort 3 presented with two negative PCRs, clearance, or symptom resolution. There are 17 residues in the CDR3. The V segment lost 3 bases and the J segment 8 bases; nucleotides outside the gene matches: 10. Germline V gene sequence: CDR1 LNHDA, CDR2 SQIVND (reference sequence). The chain couples TRBV19 to TRBJ2-1, with 13 nucleotides matching TRBD2. The material sequenced was PBMCs or T cells enriched from blood (not recorded which). This TCR derives from a woman aged 55 to 70 who had recovered from COVID-19. Here the CDR3 reads CASSIGWRTSGSDEQFF. For the CDR3, the DNA is TGTGCCAGTAGTATCGGATGGAGGACTAGCGGGAGCGATGAGCAGTTCTTC.